This entry features one T cell receptor beta chain sequence. The sample comes from a study of blood T cell repertoires in COVID-19. The overall study: Sites in the United States, Italy and Spain provided acute and convalescent COVID-19 samples.

Germline V gene sequence: CDR1 SGHNT, CDR2 YYREEE (reference sequence). The CDR3 spans 11 residues. The V gene lost 2 bases and the J gene lost 7 bases, with 6 bases spanning the gap. Original data processing: Amplified reference gene primers provided the basis for estimating nucleated cell counts. Sequencing was performed with immunoSEQ multiplex PCR; in TCRdb, only in-frame clones are kept and a portion is missing. That table furnishes V, J and clone size, whereas the DNA furnished D and trimming. The sample lists some 200,000 clones, less than 90% occurring once. The material sequenced was peripheral blood. This rearrangement joins TRBV5-4 to TRBJ1-2, with D perhaps TRBD1 (6 bases). The source is a woman between 45 and 65 years old with acute or convalescent COVID-19. The CDR3 is CASSLGGGYTF. CDR3 DNA sequence: TGTGCCAGCAGCTTAGGGGGTGGCTACACCTTC.